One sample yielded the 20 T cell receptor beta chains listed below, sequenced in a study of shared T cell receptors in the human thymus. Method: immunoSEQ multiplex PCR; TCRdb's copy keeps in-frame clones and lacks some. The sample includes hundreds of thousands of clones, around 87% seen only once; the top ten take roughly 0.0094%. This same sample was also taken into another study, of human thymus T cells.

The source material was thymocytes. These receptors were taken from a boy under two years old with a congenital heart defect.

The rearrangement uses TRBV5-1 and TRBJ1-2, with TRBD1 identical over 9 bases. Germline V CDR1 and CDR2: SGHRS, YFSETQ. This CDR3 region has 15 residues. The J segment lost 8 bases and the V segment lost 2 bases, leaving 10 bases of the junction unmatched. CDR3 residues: CASSLSYRGRRGYTF. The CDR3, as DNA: TGCGCCAGCAGCTTATCTTACAGGGGGCGCCGCGGCTACACCTTC.

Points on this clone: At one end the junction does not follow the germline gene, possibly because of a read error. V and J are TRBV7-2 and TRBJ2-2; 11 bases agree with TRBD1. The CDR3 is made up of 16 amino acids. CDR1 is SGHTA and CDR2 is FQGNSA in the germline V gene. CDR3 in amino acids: CASSFLDRGRGGGLFF. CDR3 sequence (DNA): TGTGCCAGCAGCTTTCTGGACAGGGGGCGCGGTGGGGGGCTGTTTTTT.

CDR3 loop: CASGPGLVDEQFF. The CDR3 nucleotides are TGTGCCAGCGGTCCGGGATTGGTCGATGAGCAGTTCTTC. V gene TRBV6-4 combines with J gene TRBJ2-1; tentatively, D is TRBD2 (5 bases). Germline CDR1 MRHNA, CDR2 SNTAGT. This CDR3 is built from 13 residues. The germline V and J ends were trimmed by 8 bases and 8 bases, with 16 bases remaining between them.

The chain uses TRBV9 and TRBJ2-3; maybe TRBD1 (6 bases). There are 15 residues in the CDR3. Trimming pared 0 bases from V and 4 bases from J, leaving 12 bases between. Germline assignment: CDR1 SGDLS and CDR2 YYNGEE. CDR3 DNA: TGTGCCAGCAGCGTAGACAGGGCTAGTTCAGATACGCAGTATTTT. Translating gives CASSVDRASSDTQYF.

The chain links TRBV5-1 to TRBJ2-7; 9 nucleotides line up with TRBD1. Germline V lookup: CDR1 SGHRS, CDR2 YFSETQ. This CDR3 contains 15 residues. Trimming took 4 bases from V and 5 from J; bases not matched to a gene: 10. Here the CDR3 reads CASSRTNRGLNEQYF. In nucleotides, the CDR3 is TGCGCCAGCAGCCGTACCAACAGGGGGCTCAACGAGCAGTACTTC. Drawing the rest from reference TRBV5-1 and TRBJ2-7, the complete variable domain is KAGVTQTPRYLIKTRGQQVTLSCSPISGHRSVSWYQQTPGQGLQFLFEYFSETQRNKGNFPGRFSGRQFSNSRSEMNVSTLELGDSALYLCASSRTNRGLNEQYFGPGTRLTVT.

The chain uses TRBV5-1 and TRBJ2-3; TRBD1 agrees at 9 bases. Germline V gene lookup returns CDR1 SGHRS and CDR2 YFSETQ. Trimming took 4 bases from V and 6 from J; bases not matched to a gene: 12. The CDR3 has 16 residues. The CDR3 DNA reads TGCGCCAGCAGCCTAGCGACAGGGGGGACCAATGATACGCAGTATTTT. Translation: CASSLATGGTNDTQYF.

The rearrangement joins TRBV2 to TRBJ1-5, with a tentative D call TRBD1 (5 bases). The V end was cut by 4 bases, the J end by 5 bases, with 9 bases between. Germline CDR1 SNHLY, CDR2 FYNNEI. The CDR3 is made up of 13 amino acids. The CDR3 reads CASSARVYQPQHF. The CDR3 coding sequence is TGTGCCAGCAGTGCCAGGGTCTATCAGCCCCAGCATTTT.

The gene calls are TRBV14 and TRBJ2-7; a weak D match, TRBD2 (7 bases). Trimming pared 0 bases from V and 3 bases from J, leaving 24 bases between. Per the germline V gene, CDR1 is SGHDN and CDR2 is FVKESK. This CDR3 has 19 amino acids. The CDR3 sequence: CASSQDGGASRKDFYEQYF. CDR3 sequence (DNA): TGTGCCAGCAGCCAAGATGGGGGGGCTAGCAGGAAGGATTTCTACGAGCAGTACTTC.

CDR3 coding DNA: TGCGCCAGCAGCCAACGGACAGGGGACAATGAGCAGTTCTTC. Protein sequence: CASSQRTGDNEQFF. The chain links TRBV4-3 to TRBJ2-1; TRBD1 aligns across 9 bases. Germline V gene data show CDR1 as LGHNA and CDR2 as YSLEER. V was pared by 2 bases and J by 5 bases, with 1 base of the junction left unmatched. The CDR3 is 14 amino acids.

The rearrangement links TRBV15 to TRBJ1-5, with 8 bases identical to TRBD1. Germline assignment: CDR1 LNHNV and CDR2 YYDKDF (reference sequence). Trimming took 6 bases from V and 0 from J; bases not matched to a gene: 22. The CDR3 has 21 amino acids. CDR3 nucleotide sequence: TGTGCCACCAGTCAAACCTCTTCCGGGACAGGATACTTGGGTAGCAATCAGCCCCAGCATTTT. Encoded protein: CATSQTSSGTGYLGSNQPQHF.

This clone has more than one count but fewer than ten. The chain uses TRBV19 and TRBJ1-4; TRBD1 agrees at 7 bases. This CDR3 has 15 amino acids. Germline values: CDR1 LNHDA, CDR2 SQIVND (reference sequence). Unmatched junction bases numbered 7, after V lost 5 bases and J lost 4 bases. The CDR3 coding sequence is TGTGCCAGTAGTCGCCACGGGACAGATAATGAAAAACTGTTTTTT. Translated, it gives CASSRHGTDNEKLFF.

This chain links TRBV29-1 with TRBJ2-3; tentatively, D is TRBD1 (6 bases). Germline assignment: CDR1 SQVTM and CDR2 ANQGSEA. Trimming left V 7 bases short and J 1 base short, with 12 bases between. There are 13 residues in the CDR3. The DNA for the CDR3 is TGCAGCGACCTTAACAGGGGCACAGATACGCAGTATTTT. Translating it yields CSDLNRGTDTQYF.

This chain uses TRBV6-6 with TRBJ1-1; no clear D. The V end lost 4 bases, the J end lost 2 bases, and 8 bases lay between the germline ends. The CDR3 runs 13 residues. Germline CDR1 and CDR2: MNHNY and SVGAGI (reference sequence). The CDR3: CASSCPGNTEAFF. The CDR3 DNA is TGTGCCAGCAGTTGCCCAGGTAACACTGAAGCTTTCTTT.

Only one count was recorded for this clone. The CDR3 sequence: CASSEGKGGPLAGEFNEQFF. The CDR3 region has the DNA TGTGCCAGCAGTGAAGGCAAGGGGGGCCCACTAGCGGGGGAATTCAATGAGCAGTTCTTC. The chain joins TRBV2 to TRBJ2-1, with 11 bases lining up with TRBD2. V gave up 1 base and J gave up 6 bases; unmatched junction bases: 17. The V gene's germline CDR1 is SNHLY and CDR2 FYNNEI. CDR3 length: 20 amino acids.

The DNA for the CDR3 is TGCGCCAGCAGTCATAAGCCAGGGTTACCTTTCTTT. It translates to CASSHKPGLPFF. The chain couples TRBV5-1 to TRBJ1-1; D perhaps matches TRBD1 (5 bases). V lost 5 bases to trimming and J lost 12 bases, with 17 bases between them. The CDR3 sequence is 12 residues long. In germline, CDR1 is SGHRS, CDR2 YFSETQ.

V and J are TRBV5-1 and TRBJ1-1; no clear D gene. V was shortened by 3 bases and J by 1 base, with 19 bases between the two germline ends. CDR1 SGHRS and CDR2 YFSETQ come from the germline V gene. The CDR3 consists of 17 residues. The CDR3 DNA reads TGCGCCAGCAGCTGGGAGGGAGGCCAGGCTTCGAACACTGAAGCTTTCTTT. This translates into CASSWEGGQASNTEAFF. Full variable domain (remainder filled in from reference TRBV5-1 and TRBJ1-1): KAGVTQTPRYLIKTRGQQVTLSCSPISGHRSVSWYQQTPGQGLQFLFEYFSETQRNKGNFPGRFSGRQFSNSRSEMNVSTLELGDSALYLCASSWEGGQASNTEAFFGQGTRLTVV.

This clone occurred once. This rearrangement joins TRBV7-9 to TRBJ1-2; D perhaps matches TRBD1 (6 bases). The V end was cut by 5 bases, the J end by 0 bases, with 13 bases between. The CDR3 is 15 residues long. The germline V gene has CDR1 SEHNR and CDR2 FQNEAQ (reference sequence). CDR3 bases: TGTGCCAGCAGCCCCCGACAGGCAACTAACTATGGCTACACCTTC. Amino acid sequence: CASSPRQATNYGYTF.

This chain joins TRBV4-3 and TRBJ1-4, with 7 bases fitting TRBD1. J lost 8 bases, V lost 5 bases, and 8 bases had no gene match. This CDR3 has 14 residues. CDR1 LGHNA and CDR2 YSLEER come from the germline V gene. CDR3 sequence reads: CASSLDRMDEKLFF. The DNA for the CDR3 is TGCGCCAGCAGCTTGGACAGGATGGACGAAAAACTGTTTTTT.

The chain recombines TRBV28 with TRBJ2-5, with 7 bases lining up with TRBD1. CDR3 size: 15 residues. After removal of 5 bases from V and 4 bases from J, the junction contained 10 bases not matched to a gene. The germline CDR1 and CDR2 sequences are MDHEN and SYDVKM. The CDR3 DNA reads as TGTGCCAGCAGTCCGCCTCCGGGACAGTTAGAGACCCAGTACTTC. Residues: CASSPPPGQLETQYF.

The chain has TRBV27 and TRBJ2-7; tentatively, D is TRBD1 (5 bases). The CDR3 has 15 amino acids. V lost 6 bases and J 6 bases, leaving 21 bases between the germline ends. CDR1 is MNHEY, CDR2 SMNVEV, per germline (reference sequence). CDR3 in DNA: TGTGCCAGCAGAAGGGGTGGCGCAGGGTGCGCCGAGCAGTACTTC. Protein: CASRRGGAGCAEQYF.